This T cell receptor (beta chain) comes out of a study of T cell responses to AZD1222 COVID-19 vaccine (dated by TCRdb to the early 2020s). About the full investigation: TCR sequencing was performed for 230 to 250 trial participants, of whom about 200 were given two doses of AZD1222 and around 25 were given two doses of MenACWY control vaccine. Enrollment into the trials was organized by age into subgroups of 18-55, 56-69 and 70-plus years, and those subgroups contained roughly 150, 30 and 60 TCR-sequenced participants, respectively. The paper's findings and limits, for the study overall: Reportedly, almost half of the unique spike-specific TCRs recognized epitopes lying outside the regions that are mutated in the B.1.351 and B.1.1.7 variants. Spike-specific TCR breadth and depth rose significantly after two AZD1222 doses compared with day 0 and with MenACWY recipients. In the small 56-69-year group, the increase in depth fell short of significance, most likely because of low power. No day 14 peak-response samples were available, so repertoires were characterized only after the peak T cell response. Conclusions about previously exposed vaccinees were limited because only five to seven AZD1222 recipients were SARS-CoV-2 seropositive at baseline. Most participants were white British and females outnumbered males, and the authors suggested that clonal diversity may have been underestimated. Vaccine-associated CD4 TCRs spanned the whole spike protein, with dominant responses in regions 160-218 and 743-854.

The time point label of this sample denotes: baseline before first vaccination. Samples from vaccinated people were obtained from the UK trials COV001 and COV002, which included a single-blind randomized controlled phase 2/3 trial of AZD1222 (ChAdOx1 nCoV-19) in healthy adults. For TCRbeta chain sequencing, PBMC samples were collected from trial participants at day 0 and at day 28 after the second dose. The CDR3 regions of human TCRbeta chains were analyzed by immunosequencing. The authors' pipeline ran thus. Repertoire TCRs were checked for matches against a reference library of SARS-CoV-2-specific TCRs that had been generated using the MIRA antigen-specificity platform. Breadth meant the fraction of unique TCRs that were SARS-CoV-2-associated, whereas depth meant the fraction of total T cells that were SARS-CoV-2-associated. Using the MIRA data, each spike-specific TCR was mapped to the spike region that the TCR reacts to and placed in a CD4 or CD8 class. Log10-transformed breadth and depth values were compared by one-way ANOVA with Sidak's multiple comparisons tests. The table comes from immuneACCESS by way of TCRdb, which keeps in-frame sequences with V and J called. Part of the clones is missing from these tables; in studies checked, under half for an unresolved V gene and the rest for unknown reasons. Clonal size and the V and J genes are those of that table, whereas D and trimming came from the DNA. The sample's table covers about 140,000 clones. The top ten hold around 2.4% of the sample.

Note on this clone: Its cognate antigen has yet to be identified.

The receptor comes from an adult in good health. The sample comprised peripheral blood.

The CDR3 sequence is CASSQWFLPAGELFF. Read as DNA, the sequence is TGTGCCAGCAGCCAATGGTTCCTCCCCGCCGGGGAGCTGTTTTTT. The chain links TRBV16 with TRBJ2-2; the D segment cannot be called with confidence. Based on the germline V gene, the CDR1 and CDR2 sequences are KGHSY and FQNENV. The CDR3 measures 15 amino acids from cysteine to phenylalanine. The CDR3 DNA has 45 bases and is translated from base 1. V loses 1 base, J loses 6 bases, and the germline ends lie 12 bases apart.